Listed below are T cell receptor beta chains from one sample, sequenced in a study of blood T cell repertoires in COVID-19. Method: immunoSEQ multiplex PCR; TCRdb's copy keeps in-frame clones and lacks some. The sample holds roughly 150,000 clones, over 75% seen once. The sequencing input was peripheral blood. These receptors were obtained from a man older than 75 with COVID-19, enrolled during active disease. Each CDR3 is given with its conserved first and last residue. The D gene is left open where the match is weak. Size is stated for part of the rows, as once, few or many counts, or as a class when the clone is expanded.

clone size	D gene	CDR3 length	J gene	V gene	CDR3 protein	CDR3 DNA
few	TRBD1	14	TRBJ1-1	TRBV7-9	CASSWDSPNSEAFF	TGTGCCAGCAGCTGGGACAGCCCGAACAGTGAAGCTTTCTTT
NA	TRBD2	15	TRBJ2-1	TRBV19	CASSIGTSGFNEQFF	TGTGCCAGTAGTATAGGGACTAGCGGCTTCAATGAGCAGTTCTTC
NA	TRBD2	13	TRBJ2-1	TRBV10-3	CAISDRGELEQFF	TGTGCCATCAGTGATCGGGGGGAACTTGAGCAGTTCTTC
NA	NA	12	TRBJ1-4	TRBV15	CATSQINEKLFF	TGTGCCACCAGCCAAATCAATGAAAAACTGTTTTTT
NA	NA	14	TRBJ1-3	TRBV20-1	CSASPDSSGNTIYF	TGCAGTGCTAGTCCCGACAGCTCTGGAAACACCATATATTTT
once	NA	14	TRBJ1-3	TRBV5-1	CASSFQGPGNTIYF	TGCGCCAGCAGCTTCCAGGGCCCGGGAAACACCATATATTTT
NA	TRBD1	15	TRBJ1-6	TRBV19	CASSIGTANNSPLHF	TGTGCCAGTAGTATCGGGACAGCCAATAATTCACCCCTCCACTTT
many	NA	12	TRBJ1-2	TRBV14	CASSRTGRAYTF	TGTGCCAGCAGCCGCACAGGGAGGGCCTACACCTTC
NA	NA	14	TRBJ2-3	TRBV2	CASSLDSPPDTQYF	TGTGCCAGCAGTTTGGACAGCCCCCCAGATACGCAGTATTTT
NA	TRBD1	20	TRBJ2-4	TRBV4-1	CASSAGTGGRTTLAKNIQYF	TGCGCCAGCAGCGCCGGGACAGGGGGTCGAACCACCTTAGCCAAAAACATTCAGTACTTC
NA	NA	12	TRBJ1-5	TRBV29-1	CSVGLEGQPQHF	TGCAGCGTTGGCTTAGAGGGCCAGCCCCAGCATTTT
NA	NA	14	TRBJ1-4	TRBV7-9	CASSLEGWDEKLFF	TGTGCCAGCAGCCTTGAGGGTTGGGATGAAAAACTGTTTTTT
NA	NA	15	TRBJ1-4	TRBV28	CASSSSGTRGEKLFF	TGTGCCAGCAGTTCCTCCGGGACACGAGGTGAAAAACTGTTTTTT
NA	NA	18	TRBJ2-2	TRBV5-6	CASSYGPRTPPITGELFF	TGTGCCAGCAGTTACGGTCCGAGGACACCACCGATCACCGGGGAGCTGTTTTTT
NA	NA	15	TRBJ1-3	TRBV7-3	CASSLRGGTGNTIYF	TGTGCCAGCAGCCTGCGAGGGGGTACTGGAAACACCATATATTTT
NA	TRBD1	15	TRBJ1-2	TRBV28	CASTILTGDDYGYTF	TGTGCCAGCACCATCCTGACAGGGGATGACTATGGCTACACCTTC
once	NA	14	TRBJ1-1	TRBV2	CASSLQEGYTEAFF	TGTGCCAGCAGTTTACAGGAGGGGTACACTGAAGCTTTCTTT
NA	NA	14	TRBJ1-5	TRBV6-2/TRBV6-3	CASSYSRPGQPQHF	TGTGCCAGCAGTTACTCGCGACCAGGGCAGCCCCAGCATTTT
NA	NA	13	TRBJ1-5	TRBV29-1	CSVASAPNQPQHF	TGCAGCGTCGCTAGTGCCCCCAATCAGCCCCAGCATTTT
once	NA	13	TRBJ1-2	TRBV4-3	CASSSTGLYGYTF	TGCGCCAGCAGCAGTACAGGGCTATATGGCTACACCTTC
NA	NA	15	TRBJ2-5	TRBV11-3	CASSLGGGVQETQYF	TGTGCCAGCAGCTTAGGAGGGGGGGTCCAAGAGACCCAGTACTTC
NA	NA	17	TRBJ1-1	TRBV6-6	CASSPRQSGVMNTEAFF	TGTGCCAGCAGTCCACGACAGTCAGGGGTTATGAACACTGAAGCTTTCTTT
NA	TRBD2	15	TRBJ2-5	TRBV9	CASSQALAGAETQYF	TGTGCCAGCAGCCAAGCGCTAGCGGGGGCAGAGACCCAGTACTTC
NA	NA	15	TRBJ2-1	TRBV6-5	CASRRTGGAYNEQFF	TGTGCCAGCAGACGGACTGGCGGAGCCTACAATGAGCAGTTCTTC
once	TRBD1	14	TRBJ1-1	TRBV5-4	CASSWDSMNTEAFF	TGTGCCAGCAGCTGGGACAGCATGAACACTGAAGCTTTCTTT
NA	TRBD1	15	TRBJ2-2	TRBV5-1	CASSRQGTNTGELFF	TGCGCCAGCAGCCGACAGGGAACGAACACCGGGGAGCTGTTTTTT
NA	TRBD1	14	TRBJ1-1	TRBV5-5	CASSPTGEVTEAFF	TGTGCCAGCAGCCCAACAGGGGAAGTGACTGAAGCTTTCTTT
NA	NA	14	TRBJ2-1	TRBV7-9	CASRGGDSYNEQFF	TGTGCCAGCAGAGGGGGGGACTCCTACAATGAGCAGTTCTTC
NA	TRBD1	15	TRBJ2-5	TRBV7-3	CASSMTTGLGGTQYF	TGTGCCAGCAGCATGACGACAGGGCTAGGGGGGACCCAGTACTTC
NA	TRBD1	14	TRBJ1-5	TRBV5-1	CASSFTGGNQPQHF	TGCGCCAGCAGCTTCACAGGGGGCAATCAGCCCCAGCATTTT
NA	NA	16	TRBJ1-4	TRBV11-2	CASSPGTRGTNEKLLF	TGTGCCAGCAGCCCGGGGACTCGAGGAACTAATGAAAAACTGCTTTTT
NA	NA	15	TRBJ1-2	TRBV7-2	CASRLMGSGDLGYTF	TGTGCCAGCAGGCTTATGGGTAGCGGGGATCTTGGCTACACCTTC
NA	TRBD2	15	TRBJ2-2	TRBV6-2/TRBV6-3	CASSYSGGATGELFF	TGTGCCAGCAGTTATAGCGGGGGGGCTACCGGGGAGCTGTTTTTT
NA	TRBD1	13	TRBJ2-1	TRBV27	CASTTGAYNEQFF	TGTGCCAGCACGACAGGGGCATACAATGAGCAGTTCTTC